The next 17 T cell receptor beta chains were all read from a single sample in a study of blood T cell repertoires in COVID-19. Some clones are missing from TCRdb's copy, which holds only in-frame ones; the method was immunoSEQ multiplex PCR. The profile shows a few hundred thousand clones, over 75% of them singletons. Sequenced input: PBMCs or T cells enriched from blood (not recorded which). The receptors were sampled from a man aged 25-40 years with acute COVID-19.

The CDR3: CASSQAGQGSNYGYTF. DNA of the CDR3: TGTGCCAGCAGCCAAGCGGGACAGGGGTCCAACTATGGCTACACCTTC. V and J are TRBV4-2 and TRBJ1-2; 10 bases are shared with TRBD1. The V and J ends lost 1 base and 2 bases, in that order; junction bases with no gene match: 4. Looked up from germline, CDR1 is LGHNA and CDR2 is YNFKEQ. The CDR3 has 16 residues.

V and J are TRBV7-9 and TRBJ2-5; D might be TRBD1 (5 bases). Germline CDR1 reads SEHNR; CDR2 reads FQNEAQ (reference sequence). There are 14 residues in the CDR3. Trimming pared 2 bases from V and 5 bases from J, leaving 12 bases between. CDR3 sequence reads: CASSLRQSAETQYF. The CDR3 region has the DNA TGTGCCAGCAGCTTACGACAGTCAGCGGAGACCCAGTACTTC.

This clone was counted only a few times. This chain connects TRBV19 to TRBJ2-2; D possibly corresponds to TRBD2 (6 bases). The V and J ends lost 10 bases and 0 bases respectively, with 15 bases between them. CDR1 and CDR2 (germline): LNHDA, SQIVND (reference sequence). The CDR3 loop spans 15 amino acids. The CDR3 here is CATKLGTSNTGELFF. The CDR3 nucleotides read TGTGCCACCAAACTTGGGACTTCGAACACCGGGGAGCTGTTTTTT.

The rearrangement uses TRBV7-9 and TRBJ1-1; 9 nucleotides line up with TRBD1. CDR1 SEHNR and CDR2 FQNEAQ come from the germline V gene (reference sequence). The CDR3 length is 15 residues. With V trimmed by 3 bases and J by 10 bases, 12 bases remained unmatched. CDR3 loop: CASSFGGQGSLGAFF. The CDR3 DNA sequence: TGTGCCAGCAGCTTTGGGGGACAGGGTAGTCTAGGAGCTTTCTTT.

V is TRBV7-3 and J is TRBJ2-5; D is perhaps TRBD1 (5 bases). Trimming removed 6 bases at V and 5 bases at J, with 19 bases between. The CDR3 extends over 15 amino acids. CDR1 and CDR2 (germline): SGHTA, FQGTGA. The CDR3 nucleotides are TGTGCCAGCAGTCCGACAGTGGAGAAGCGCGAGACCCAGTACTTC. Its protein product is CASSPTVEKRETQYF.

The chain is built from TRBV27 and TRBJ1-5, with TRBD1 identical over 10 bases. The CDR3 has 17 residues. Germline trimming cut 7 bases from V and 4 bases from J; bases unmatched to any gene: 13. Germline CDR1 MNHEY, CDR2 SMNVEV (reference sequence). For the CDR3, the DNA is TGTGCCAGCAAGAGTGTCGGACAGGGGGTACGAAATCAGCCCCAGCATTTT. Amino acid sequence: CASKSVGQGVRNQPQHF.

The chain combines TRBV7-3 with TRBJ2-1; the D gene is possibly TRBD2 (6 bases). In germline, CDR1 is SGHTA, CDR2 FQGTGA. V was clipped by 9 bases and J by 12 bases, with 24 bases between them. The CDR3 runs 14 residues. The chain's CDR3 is CARRGREDCLGQFF. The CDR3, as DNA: TGTGCCAGGAGGGGCAGGGAGGATTGTTTGGGGCAGTTCTTC. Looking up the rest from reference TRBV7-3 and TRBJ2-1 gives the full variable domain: GAGVSQTPSNKVTEKGKYVELRCDPISGHTALYWYRQSLGQGPEFLIYFQGTGAADDSGLPNDRFFAVRPEGSVSTLKIQRTERGDSAVYLCARRGREDCLGQFFGPGTRLTVL.

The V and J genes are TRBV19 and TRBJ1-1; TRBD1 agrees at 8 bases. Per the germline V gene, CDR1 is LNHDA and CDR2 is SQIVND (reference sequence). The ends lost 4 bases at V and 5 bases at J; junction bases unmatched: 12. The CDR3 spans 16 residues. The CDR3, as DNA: TGTGCCAGTAGTACCATAAAGACAGGGGTGGAGACTGAAGCTTTCTTT. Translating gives CASSTIKTGVETEAFF.

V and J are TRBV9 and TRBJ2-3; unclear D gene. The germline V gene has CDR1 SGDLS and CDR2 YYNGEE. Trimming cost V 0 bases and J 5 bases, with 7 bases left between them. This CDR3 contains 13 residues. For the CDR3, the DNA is TGTGCCAGCAGCGTAGGGCTCGAAGATACGCAGTATTTT. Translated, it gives CASSVGLEDTQYF.

The DNA for the CDR3 is TGCAGTGCCCGCTTCGGGTATGAGCAGTTCTTC. Protein: CSARFGYEQFF. The chain carries TRBV20-1 and TRBJ2-1; D call uncertain. V was shortened by 6 bases and J by 8 bases, with 11 bases between the two germline ends. The CDR3 runs to 11 residues. Germline values: CDR1 DFQATT, CDR2 SNEGSKA (reference sequence).

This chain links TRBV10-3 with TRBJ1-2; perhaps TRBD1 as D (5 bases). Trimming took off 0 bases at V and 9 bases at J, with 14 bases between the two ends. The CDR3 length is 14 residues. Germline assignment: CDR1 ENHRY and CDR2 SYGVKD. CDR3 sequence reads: CAISESIGEERYTF. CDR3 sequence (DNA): TGTGCCATCAGTGAGTCTATAGGGGAGGAACGCTACACCTTC.

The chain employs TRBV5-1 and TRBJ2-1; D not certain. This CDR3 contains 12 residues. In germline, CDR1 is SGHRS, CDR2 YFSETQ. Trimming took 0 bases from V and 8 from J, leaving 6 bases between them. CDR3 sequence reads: CASSLELDEQFF. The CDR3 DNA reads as TGCGCCAGCAGCTTGGAGCTGGATGAGCAGTTCTTC.

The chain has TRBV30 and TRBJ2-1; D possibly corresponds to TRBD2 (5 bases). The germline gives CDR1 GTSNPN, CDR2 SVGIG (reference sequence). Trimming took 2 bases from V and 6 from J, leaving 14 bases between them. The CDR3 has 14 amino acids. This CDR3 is CAWSWLTAGNEQFF. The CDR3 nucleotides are TGTGCCTGGAGTTGGCTCACGGCGGGCAATGAGCAGTTCTTC.

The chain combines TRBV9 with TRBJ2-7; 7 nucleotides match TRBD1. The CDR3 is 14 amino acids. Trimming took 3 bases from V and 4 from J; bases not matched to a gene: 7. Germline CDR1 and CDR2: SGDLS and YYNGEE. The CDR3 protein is CASSAGQSLYEQYF. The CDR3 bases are TGTGCCAGCAGCGCGGGACAGTCACTTTACGAGCAGTACTTC.

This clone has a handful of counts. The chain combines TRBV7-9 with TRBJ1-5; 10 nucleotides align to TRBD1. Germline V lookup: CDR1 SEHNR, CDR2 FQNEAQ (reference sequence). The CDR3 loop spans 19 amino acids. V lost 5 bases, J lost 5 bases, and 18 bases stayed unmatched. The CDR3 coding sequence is TGTGCCAGCAGCCCCTACTTCGGGACAGGGGCCGGACACGATCAGCCCCAGCATTTT. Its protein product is CASSPYFGTGAGHDQPQHF.

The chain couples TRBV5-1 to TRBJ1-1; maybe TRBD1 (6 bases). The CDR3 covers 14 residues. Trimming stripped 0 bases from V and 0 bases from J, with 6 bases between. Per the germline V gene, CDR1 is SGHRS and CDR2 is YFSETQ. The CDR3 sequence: CASSLGQVNTEAFF. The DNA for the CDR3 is TGCGCCAGCAGCTTGGGACAGGTGAACACTGAAGCTTTCTTT.

Here the CDR3 reads CSASRDNTDTQYF. The CDR3, as DNA: TGCAGTGCTAGTCGGGACAACACAGATACGCAGTATTTT. This rearrangement joins TRBV20-1 to TRBJ2-3, with D possibly matching TRBD1 (6 bases). Between the trimmed V and J ends, which lost 3 bases and 2 bases, there was a span of 9 bases. Germline assignment: CDR1 DFQATT and CDR2 SNEGSKA (reference sequence). CDR3 size: 13 residues.